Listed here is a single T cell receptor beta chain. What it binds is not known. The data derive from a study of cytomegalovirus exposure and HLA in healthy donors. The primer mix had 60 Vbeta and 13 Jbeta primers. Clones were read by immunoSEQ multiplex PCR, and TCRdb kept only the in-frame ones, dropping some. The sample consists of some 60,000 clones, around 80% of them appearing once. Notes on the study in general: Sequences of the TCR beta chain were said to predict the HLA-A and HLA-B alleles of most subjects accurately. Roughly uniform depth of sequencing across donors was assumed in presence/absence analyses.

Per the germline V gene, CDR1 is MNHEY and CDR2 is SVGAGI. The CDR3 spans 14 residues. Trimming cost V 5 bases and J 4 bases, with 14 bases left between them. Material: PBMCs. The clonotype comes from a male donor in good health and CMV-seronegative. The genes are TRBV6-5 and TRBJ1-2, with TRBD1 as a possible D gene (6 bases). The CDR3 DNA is TGTGCCAGCAGTAAGGACAGCGGACCCTATGGCTACACCTTC. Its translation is CASSKDSGPYGYTF.